The 16 T cell receptor beta chains listed next were all sequenced from one sample in a study of CD8+ T cells in alopecia areata (dated by TCRdb to 2016 to 2019). Pooled mouse cutaneous lymph node cells were stained for CD4, CD8alpha, NKG2D, NKG2ACE and other markers, then sorted on a BD Influx. Library method: the immunoSEQ multiplex PCR assay. For TCR sequencing, RNA was extracted from every sample and reverse transcribed into cDNA to serve as template. The clones in this table, taken by TCRdb from immuneACCESS, are in-frame only. Not every clone is retained; where verified, under half of the shortfall comes from an unresolved V gene, and the cause of the rest is unknown. For this sample, approximately 280,000 clones appear and none is a singleton. The ten largest clonotypes hold roughly 1.2% of the sample. The sequenced sample was CD4+ T cells sorted from a lymph node. The receptors shown here come from a C3H/HeJ mouse with alopecia areata. The MHC haplotype found in this strain is H2-k.

This clone was found a few times. Mouse gene names and germline throughout. With the read ending 4 residues before the CDR3 end, the germline J gene is used to fill in that end. This chain links TRBV19 with TRBJ2-1; D uncertain. The germline CDR1 and CDR2 sequences are FNHDT and SITEND (reference sequence). Trimming took off 4 bases at V and 6 bases at J, with 8 bases between the two ends. The CDR3 consists of 12 residues. The sequenced part of the CDR3 DNA is TGTGCCAGCAGTTGGAGGGTTGCT. Protein: CASSWRVA. The full CDR3 protein reads CASSWRVAEQFF.

Of note for this clone: Gene names are mouse gene names. The CDR3 is cut off 4 residues early in the read; its end comes from the germline J gene. V usage is TRBV5 and J usage is TRBJ2-5, with 10 bases lining up with TRBD2. Germline CDR1 is LGHNA and CDR2 is YNLKQL (reference sequence). CDR3 length equals 16 residues. Trimming cost V 4 bases and J 3 bases; bases outside gene matches: 7. CDR3 DNA (partial): TGTGCCAGCAGCCCCCGACTGGGGGGTCGACAAGAC. Encoded protein: CASSPRLGGRQD. The full CDR3 reads CASSPRLGGRQDTQYF.

Comment on this clone: The genes are named according to mouse. The CDR3 is CASSDAGGALSAETLYF. The covered CDR3 bases are TGTGCCAGCAGTGATGCTGGGGGGGCGCTAAGTGCAGAA. The chain uses TRBV13-1 and TRBJ2-3, with 10 bases fitting TRBD2. The CDR3 goes on 4 residues after the read ends, and that part is filled in from the germline J gene. CDR1 and CDR2 from the germline V gene are NSHNY and SYGAGN. The J segment lost 0 bases and the V segment lost 0 bases, leaving 4 bases of the junction unmatched. The CDR3 spans 17 residues.

Comments on this clone: Each gene name is a mouse one. The read ends 4 residues before the CDR3 terminus; that terminus is restored from the germline J gene. V usage is TRBV13-2 and J usage is TRBJ2-2; D possibly corresponds to TRBD2 (6 bases). Germline V gives CDR1 NNHNN, CDR2 SYGAGS (reference sequence). V was pared by 5 bases and J by 0 bases, with 14 bases between. The CDR3 is 16 residues long. The CDR3 spells CASGPAGGSNTGQLYF. The sequenced CDR3 bases are TGTGCCAGCGGGCCGGCGGGGGGTTCAAACACCGGG.

In regard to this clone: All gene names here are mouse names. Read coverage stops 3 residues before the CDR3 terminus; the germline J gene supplies the remainder. The chain has TRBV13-1 and TRBJ1-6; no definite D call. TRBJ1-6 is labeled an ORF, and its function is uncertain. Trimming removed 1 base at V and 9 bases at J, with 11 bases between. This CDR3 is built from 14 residues. CDR1 and CDR2 from the germline V gene are NSHNY and SYGAGN. The part of the CDR3 DNA that was read is TGTGCCAGCAGTGATCAAACAGCGATTTCGCCC. It is translated as CASSDQTAISP. The entire CDR3 sequence reads CASSDQTAISPLYF.

Comments on this clone: Gene and germline names: mouse. The read stops 4 residues short of the end of the CDR3; the missing end is completed from the germline J gene. This sequence joins TRBV13-1 and TRBJ2-1; perhaps TRBD1 as D (6 bases). Looked up from germline, CDR1 is NSHNY and CDR2 is SYGAGN. V was trimmed by 5 bases and J by 5 bases, leaving 11 bases between them. The CDR3 length is 13 residues. CDR3 bases read: TGTGCCAGCAGGCGGGACAAAAATGCT. Translation gives CASRRDKNA. From start to end, the CDR3 is CASRRDKNAEQFF.

Many counts were recorded for this clone. The germline and genes are mouse ones. The read ends 4 residues shy of where the CDR3 ends; the end is completed using the germline J gene. The genes are TRBV17 and TRBJ2-7; D is unresolved. CDR1 is MNHDT, CDR2 YYDKIL, per germline. The CDR3 runs 15 residues. V shed 0 bases and J shed 0 bases, with 9 bases lying between them. The sequenced part of the CDR3 DNA is TGTGCTAGCAGTAGAGATCTGACAATCTCCTAT. Its protein is CASSRDLTISY. The complete CDR3 sequence is CASSRDLTISYEQYF. The full variable domain, completed using reference TRBV17 and TRBJ2-7, is DTTVKQNPRYKLARVGKPVNLICSQTMNHDTMYWYQKKPNQAPKLLLFYYDKILNREADTFEKFQSSRPNNSFCSLYIGSAGLEYSAMYLCASSRDLTISYEQYFGPGTRLTVL.

As concerns this clone: Gene names follow the mouse nomenclature. The CDR3 is cut off 4 residues early in the read; its end comes from the germline J gene. V and J are TRBV5 and TRBJ2-3, with 9 bases matching TRBD2. The CDR3 length is 17 residues. CDR1 is LGHNA, CDR2 YNLKQL, per germline (reference sequence). The V segment lost 0 bases and the J segment 1 base; nucleotides outside the gene matches: 5. The CDR3 DNA, read in part, is TGTGCCAGCAGCCAAGACCCTGGGGGGGTTGGTGCAGAA. This encodes CASSQDPGGVGAE. The whole CDR3 region reads CASSQDPGGVGAETLYF.

As concerns this clone: The genes and germline here are from mouse. The read is 4 residues too short to cover the CDR3 end, so that end is filled in from the germline J gene. This CDR3 is also generated by other DNA sequences in the sample. The V call is TRBV13-1, the J call TRBJ2-3, with a possible D match to TRBD2 (5 bases). Germline V lookup: CDR1 NSHNY, CDR2 SYGAGN. Trimming removed 2 bases at V and 0 bases at J, with 7 bases between. The CDR3 is 14 amino acids. CDR3 loop: CASSEWGSAETLYF. CDR3 bases read: TGTGCCAGCAGTGAATGGGGTAGTGCAGAA.

This clone was seen more than once but under ten times. Gene names follow the mouse nomenclature. The missing CDR3 end, 4 residues past where the read stops, is filled in from the germline J gene. Other nucleotide sequences from this sample produce the same CDR3. The gene calls are TRBV13-2 and TRBJ2-7, with 9 bases identical to TRBD2. This CDR3 is built from 14 residues. Germline CDR1 NNHNN, CDR2 SYGAGS (reference sequence). The part of the CDR3 DNA that was read is TGTGCCAGCGGTGATGCCCTGGGGGGGTAT. This encodes CASGDALGGY. The entire CDR3 protein is CASGDALGGYEQYF.

Points on this clone: The gene names given are mouse names. The CDR3 end is not reached by the read, which stops 4 residues before it; the germline J gene fills it in. The chain has TRBV5 and TRBJ2-5; 10 bases align to TRBD2. The V gene's germline CDR1 is LGHNA and CDR2 YNLKQL (reference sequence). Trimming at V came to 0 bases and at J to 0 bases, leaving 3 bases not matched to a gene. There are 17 residues in the CDR3. Incomplete CDR3 DNA: TGTGCCAGCAGCCAAGATGGGACTGGGGTTAACCAAGAC. Translation: CASSQDGTGVNQD. The CDR3, in full, reads CASSQDGTGVNQDTQYF.

There are a few counts of this clone. The germline and genes are mouse ones. The observed sequence ends 4 residues before the CDR3 terminus, with the missing tail filled in from the germline J gene. This sequence joins TRBV19 and TRBJ2-7; 11 nucleotides agree with TRBD2. From germline, CDR1 is FNHDT and CDR2 SITEND (reference sequence). The CDR3 length is 15 residues. Incomplete CDR3 DNA: TGTGCCAGCAGTATACCCGGGACTGGGGGTGAT. It translates to CASSIPGTGGD. The entire CDR3 is CASSIPGTGGDEQYF.

This clone was recorded a few times. Gene names follow the mouse nomenclature. The sequence runs out 4 residues before the end of the CDR3; the remainder is reconstructed from the germline J gene. The V gene is TRBV13-3, the J gene TRBJ2-2, with D unresolved. V was clipped by 1 base and J by 4 bases, with 8 bases between them. The CDR3 is 14 amino acids. Germline CDR1 and CDR2: NNHDY and SYVADS. The covered CDR3 bases are TGTGCCAGCAGTGATTCAGGCAGCACCGGG. Amino acid sequence: CASSDSGSTG. The full CDR3 sequence reads CASSDSGSTGQLYF. The complete variable domain, with remaining parts taken from reference TRBV13-3 and TRBJ2-2, reads EAAVTQSPRSKVAVTGGKVTLSCHQTNNHDYMYWYRQDTGHGLRLIHYSYVADSTEKGDIPDGYKASRPSQENFSLILELASLSQTAVYFCASSDSGSTGQLYFGEGSKLTVL.

This clone was seen more than once but under ten times. Here the gene names and germline are mouse. The CDR3 sequence: CASSITGYQDTQYF. The DNA read from the CDR3 is TGTGCCAGCAGTATTACAGGGTACCAAGAC. The chain couples TRBV19 to TRBJ2-5; D is possibly TRBD1 (6 bases). The DNA ends 4 residues before the CDR3 does, and the rest of the CDR3 is filled in from the germline J gene. The length of the CDR3 is 14 residues. The germline CDR1 and CDR2 sequences are FNHDT and SITEND (reference sequence). V gave up 2 bases and J gave up 1 base, with 8 bases separating them. Using reference TRBV19 and TRBJ2-5 for the parts outside the CDR3, the full variable domain is GGIITQTPKFLIGQEGQKLTLKCQQNFNHDTMYWYRQDSGKGLRLIYYSITENDLQKGDLSEGYDASREKKSSFSLTVTSAQKNEMAVFLCASSITGYQDTQYFGPGTRLLVL.

To note about this clone: The gene names given are mouse names. The CDR3 end lies 4 residues beyond the end of the read and is filled in from the germline J gene. The same CDR3 arises from other DNA sequences in this sample as well. The chain combines TRBV13-3 with TRBJ2-3, with 7 bases aligning to TRBD1. Germline trimming cut 6 bases from V and 0 bases from J; bases unmatched to any gene: 4. This CDR3 has 14 residues. From germline, CDR1 is NNHDY and CDR2 SYVADS. CDR3 DNA, as far as it was read: TGTGCCAGCACCCGGGACAGTAGTGCAGAA. Translating gives CASTRDSSAE. The full CDR3 reads CASTRDSSAETLYF.

This clone was picked up a small number of times. Gene labels here are mouse ones. With the read ending 4 residues before the CDR3 end, the germline J gene is used to fill in that end. The chain recombines TRBV5 with TRBJ2-3; 13 nucleotides line up with TRBD2. Trimming took 3 bases from V and 0 from J; bases not matched to a gene: 6. CDR1 is LGHNA, CDR2 YNLKQL, per germline (reference sequence). CDR3 size: 18 residues. The CDR3 here is CASSHPRDWGGSAETLYF. CDR3 DNA (partial): TGTGCCAGCAGCCATCCCCGGGACTGGGGGGGTAGTGCAGAA.